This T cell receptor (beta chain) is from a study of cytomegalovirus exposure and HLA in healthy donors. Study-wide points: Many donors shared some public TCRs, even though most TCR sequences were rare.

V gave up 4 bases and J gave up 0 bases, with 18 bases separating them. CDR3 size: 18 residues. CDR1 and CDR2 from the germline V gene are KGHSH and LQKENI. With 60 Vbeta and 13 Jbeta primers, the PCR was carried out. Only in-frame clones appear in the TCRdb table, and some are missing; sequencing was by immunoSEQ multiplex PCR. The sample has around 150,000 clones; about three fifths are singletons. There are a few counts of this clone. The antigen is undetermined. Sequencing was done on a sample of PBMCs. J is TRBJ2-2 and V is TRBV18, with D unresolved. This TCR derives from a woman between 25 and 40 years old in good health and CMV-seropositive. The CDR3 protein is CASSLNKRETPNTGELFF. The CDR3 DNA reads TGTGCCAGCTCACTAAATAAGAGAGAGACACCGAACACCGGGGAGCTGTTTTTT.